This T cell receptor (beta chain) is drawn from a study of post-analysis software for immune sequencing data. The study, taken as a whole, reports: TRBV5-6, TRBV5-1 and TRBV20-1 were among roughly five TRBV segments more frequent in patients than controls.

Prepared TCR beta cDNA libraries contained unique molecular identifiers. TCRdb itself ran the PCR reads through MiXCR, one entry per CDR3 protein. The repertoire holds 740,000 or so distinct CDR3 sequences, with about 53% as singletons. Germline-derived CDR1 and CDR2 are MNHEY and SVGAGI. CDR3 length: 14 amino acids. The V end was cut by 6 bases, the J end by 5 bases, with 16 bases between. With respect to this clonotype: Antigen specificity is unknown.

The sample consisted of blood. The chain combines TRBV6-5 with TRBJ2-5; D possibly uses TRBD1 or TRBD2 (7 bases each). The receptor comes from a girl aged 10-17 years with multiple sclerosis. CDR3 DNA: TGTGCCAGCAGGCGGGAGACAGGGATGGAGACCCAGTACTTC. The encoded protein is CASRRETGMETQYF.